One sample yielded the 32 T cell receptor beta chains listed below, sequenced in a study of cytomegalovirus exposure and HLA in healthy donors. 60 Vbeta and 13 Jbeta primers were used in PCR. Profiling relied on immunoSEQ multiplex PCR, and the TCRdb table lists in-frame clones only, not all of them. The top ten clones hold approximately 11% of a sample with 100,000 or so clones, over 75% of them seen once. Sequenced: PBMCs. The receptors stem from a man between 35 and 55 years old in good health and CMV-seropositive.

CDR3 in DNA: TGTGCCAGCAGTGAGTCGGCGGGGGCGGCGAACACCGGGGAGCTGTTTTTT. Protein product: CASSESAGAANTGELFF. The chain employs TRBV6-4 and TRBJ2-2, with D possibly TRBD2 on 7 matching bases. The V end lost 3 bases, the J end lost 0 bases, and 14 bases lay between the germline ends. The CDR3 spans 17 residues. Germline-derived CDR1 and CDR2 are MRHNA and SNTAGT.

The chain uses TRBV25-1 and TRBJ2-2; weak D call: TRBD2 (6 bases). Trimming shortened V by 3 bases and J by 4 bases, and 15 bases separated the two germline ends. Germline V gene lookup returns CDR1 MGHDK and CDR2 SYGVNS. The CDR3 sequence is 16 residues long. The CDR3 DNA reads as TGTGCCAGCAGTGATTATCCGGGAGCAAGCACCGGGGAGCTGTTTTTT. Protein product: CASSDYPGASTGELFF.

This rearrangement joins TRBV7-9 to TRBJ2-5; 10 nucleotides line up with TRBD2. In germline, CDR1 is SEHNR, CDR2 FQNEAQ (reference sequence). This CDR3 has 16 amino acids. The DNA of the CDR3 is TGTTCCATCACCTTCCCCAGCGGGGGGGCCGCAGGGACCCAGTACTTC. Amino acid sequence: CSITFPSGGAAGTQYF.

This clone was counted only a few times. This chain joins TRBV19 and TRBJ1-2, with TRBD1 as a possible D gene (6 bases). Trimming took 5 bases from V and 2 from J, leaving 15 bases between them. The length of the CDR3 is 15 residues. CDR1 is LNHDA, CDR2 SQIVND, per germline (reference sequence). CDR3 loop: CASSHPGTHNYGYTF. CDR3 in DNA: TGTGCCAGTAGTCATCCCGGGACACACAACTATGGCTACACCTTC.

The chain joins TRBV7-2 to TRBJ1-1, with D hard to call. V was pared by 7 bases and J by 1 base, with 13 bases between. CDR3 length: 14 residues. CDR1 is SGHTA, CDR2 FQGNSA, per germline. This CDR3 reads CASIRGEGNTEAFF. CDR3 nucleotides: TGTGCCAGCATCCGTGGGGAGGGGAACACTGAAGCTTTCTTT.

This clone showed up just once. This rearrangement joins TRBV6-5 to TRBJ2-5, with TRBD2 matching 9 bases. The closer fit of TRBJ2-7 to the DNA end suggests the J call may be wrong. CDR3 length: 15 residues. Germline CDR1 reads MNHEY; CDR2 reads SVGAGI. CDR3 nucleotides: TGTGCCAGCAGTCCCTCCAGCGGGGGGATTTACGAGCAGTACTTC. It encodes CASSPSSGGIYEQYF.

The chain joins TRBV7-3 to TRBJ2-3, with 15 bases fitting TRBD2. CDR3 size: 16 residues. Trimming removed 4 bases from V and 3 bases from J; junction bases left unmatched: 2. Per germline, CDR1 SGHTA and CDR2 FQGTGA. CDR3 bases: TGTGCCAGCAGCTACGGGACTAGCGGGGGGACAGATACGCAGTATTTT. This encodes CASSYGTSGGTDTQYF.

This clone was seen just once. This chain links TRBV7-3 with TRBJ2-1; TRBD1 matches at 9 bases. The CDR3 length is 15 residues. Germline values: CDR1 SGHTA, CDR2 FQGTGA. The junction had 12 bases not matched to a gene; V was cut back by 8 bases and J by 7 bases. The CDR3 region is CASAWPGQGSNEQFF. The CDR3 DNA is TGTGCCAGCGCCTGGCCGGGACAGGGTTCGAATGAGCAGTTCTTC.

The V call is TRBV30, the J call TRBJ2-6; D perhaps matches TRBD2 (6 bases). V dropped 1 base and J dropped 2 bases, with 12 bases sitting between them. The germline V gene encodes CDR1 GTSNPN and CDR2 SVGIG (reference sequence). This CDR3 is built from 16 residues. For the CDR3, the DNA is TGTGCCTGGAGTGCCGGGACTTACGCTGGGGCCAACGTCCTGACTTTC. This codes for CAWSAGTYAGANVLTF.

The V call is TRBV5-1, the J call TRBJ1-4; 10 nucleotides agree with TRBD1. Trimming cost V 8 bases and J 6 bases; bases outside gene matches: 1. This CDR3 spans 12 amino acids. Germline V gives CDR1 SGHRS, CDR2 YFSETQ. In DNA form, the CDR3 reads TGCGCCAGGGGGACAGGGGATGAAAAACTGTTTTTT. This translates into CARGTGDEKLFF.

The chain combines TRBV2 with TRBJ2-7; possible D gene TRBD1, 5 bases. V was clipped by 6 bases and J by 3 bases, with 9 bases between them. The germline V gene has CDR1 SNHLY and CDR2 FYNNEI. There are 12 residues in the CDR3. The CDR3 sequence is CASRQDSYEQYF. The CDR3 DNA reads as TGTGCCAGCAGACAAGACAGCTACGAGCAGTACTTC.

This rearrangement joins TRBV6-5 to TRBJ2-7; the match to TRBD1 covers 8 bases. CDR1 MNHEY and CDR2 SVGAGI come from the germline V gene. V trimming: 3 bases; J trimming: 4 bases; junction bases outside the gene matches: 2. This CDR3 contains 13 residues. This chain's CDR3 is CASSYDRGYEQYF. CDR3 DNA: TGTGCCAGCAGTTATGACAGGGGATACGAGCAGTACTTC.

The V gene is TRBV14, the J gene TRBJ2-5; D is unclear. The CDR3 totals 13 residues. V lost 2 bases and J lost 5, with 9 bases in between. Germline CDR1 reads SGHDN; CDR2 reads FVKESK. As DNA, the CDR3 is TGTGCCAGCAGCCAAAATTCCCAGGAGACCCAGTACTTC. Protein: CASSQNSQETQYF.

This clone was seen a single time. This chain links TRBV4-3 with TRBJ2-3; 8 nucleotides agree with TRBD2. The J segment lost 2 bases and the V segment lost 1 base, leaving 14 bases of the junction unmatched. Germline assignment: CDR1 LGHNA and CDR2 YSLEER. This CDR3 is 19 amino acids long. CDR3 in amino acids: CASSQASRSSGAPTDTQYF. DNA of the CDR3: TGCGCCAGCAGCCAAGCGAGTCGGAGTAGCGGGGCACCCACAGATACGCAGTATTTT.

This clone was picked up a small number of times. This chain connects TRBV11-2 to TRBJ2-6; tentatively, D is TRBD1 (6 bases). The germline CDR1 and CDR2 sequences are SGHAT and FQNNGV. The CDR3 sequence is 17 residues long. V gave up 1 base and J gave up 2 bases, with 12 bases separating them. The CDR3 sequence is CASSLAQGKAGANVLTF. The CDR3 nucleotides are TGTGCCAGCAGCTTAGCGCAGGGGAAAGCTGGGGCCAACGTCCTGACTTTC. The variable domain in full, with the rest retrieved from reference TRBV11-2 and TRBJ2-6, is EAGVAQSPRYKIIEKRQSVAFWCNPISGHATLYWYQQILGQGPKLLIQFQNNGVVDDSQLPKDRFSAERLKGVDSTLKIQPAKLEDSAVYLCASSLAQGKAGANVLTFGAGSRLTVL.

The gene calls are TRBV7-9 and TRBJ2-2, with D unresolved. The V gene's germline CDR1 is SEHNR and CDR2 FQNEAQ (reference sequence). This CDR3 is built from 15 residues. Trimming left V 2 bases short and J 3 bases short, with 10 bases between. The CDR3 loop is CASSLYWSDTGELFF. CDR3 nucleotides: TGTGCCAGCAGCTTATACTGGTCGGACACCGGGGAGCTGTTTTTT.

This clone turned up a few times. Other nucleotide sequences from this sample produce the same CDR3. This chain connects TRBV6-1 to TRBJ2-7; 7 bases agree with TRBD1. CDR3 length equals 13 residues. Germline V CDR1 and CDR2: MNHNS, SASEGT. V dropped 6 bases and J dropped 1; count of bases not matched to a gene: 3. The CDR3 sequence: CASSRTGSYEQYF. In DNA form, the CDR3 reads TGTGCCAGCAGCAGGACAGGTTCCTACGAGCAGTACTTC.

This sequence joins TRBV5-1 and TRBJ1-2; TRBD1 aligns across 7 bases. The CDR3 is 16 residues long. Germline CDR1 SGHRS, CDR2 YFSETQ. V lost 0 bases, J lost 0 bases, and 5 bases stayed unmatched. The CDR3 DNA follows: TGCGCCAGCAGCTTGGTTATCGGGACAGCTAACTATGGCTACACCTTC. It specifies CASSLVIGTANYGYTF.

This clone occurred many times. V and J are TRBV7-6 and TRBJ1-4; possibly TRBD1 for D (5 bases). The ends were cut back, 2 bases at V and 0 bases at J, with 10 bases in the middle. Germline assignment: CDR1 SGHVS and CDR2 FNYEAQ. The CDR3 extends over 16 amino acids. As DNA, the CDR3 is TGTGCCAGCAGCTTACGGGCAGGGCCAACTAATGAAAAACTGTTTTTT. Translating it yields CASSLRAGPTNEKLFF.

The CDR3 DNA follows: TGCGCCAGCAGCTGGCGCGGGACTAGCGGAATCACAGATACGCAGTATTTT. Protein product: CASSWRGTSGITDTQYF. This chain connects TRBV5-1 to TRBJ2-3; 11 nucleotides line up with TRBD2. The length of the CDR3 is 17 residues. CDR1 and CDR2 (germline): SGHRS, YFSETQ. V was clipped by 3 bases and J by 2 bases; unmatched bases: 8.

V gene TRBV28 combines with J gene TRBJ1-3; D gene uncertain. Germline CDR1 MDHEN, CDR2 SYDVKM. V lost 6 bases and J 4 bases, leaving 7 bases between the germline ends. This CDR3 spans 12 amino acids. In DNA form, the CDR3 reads TGTGCCAGCAGGTCCGAGGGAAACACCATATATTTT. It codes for CASRSEGNTIYF.

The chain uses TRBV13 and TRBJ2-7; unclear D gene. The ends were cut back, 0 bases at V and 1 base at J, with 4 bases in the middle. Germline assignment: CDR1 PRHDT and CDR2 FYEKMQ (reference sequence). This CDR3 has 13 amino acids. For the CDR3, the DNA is TGTGCCAGCAGCTTAGGCAGTTCCTACGAGCAGTACTTC. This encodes CASSLGSSYEQYF.

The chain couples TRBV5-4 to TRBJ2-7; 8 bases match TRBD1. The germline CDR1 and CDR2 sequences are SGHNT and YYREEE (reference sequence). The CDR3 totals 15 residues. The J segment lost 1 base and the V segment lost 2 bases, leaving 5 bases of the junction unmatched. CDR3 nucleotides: TGTGCCAGCAGCTTCAACAGGGGGGTGTCCTACGAGCAGTACTTC. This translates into CASSFNRGVSYEQYF.

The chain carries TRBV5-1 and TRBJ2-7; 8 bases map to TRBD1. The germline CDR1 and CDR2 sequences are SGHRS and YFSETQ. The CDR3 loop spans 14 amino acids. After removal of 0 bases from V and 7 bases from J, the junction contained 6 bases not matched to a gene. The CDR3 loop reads CASSLVSGGGEQYF. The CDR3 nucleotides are TGCGCCAGCAGCTTGGTTTCAGGGGGCGGTGAGCAGTACTTC.

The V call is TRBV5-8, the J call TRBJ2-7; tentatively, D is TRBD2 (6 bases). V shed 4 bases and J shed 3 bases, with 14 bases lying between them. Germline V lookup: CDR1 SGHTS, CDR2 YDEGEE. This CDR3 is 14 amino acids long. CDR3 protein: CASSRWGVGYEQYF. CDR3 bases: TGTGCCAGCAGCCGGTGGGGGGTGGGCTACGAGCAGTACTTC.

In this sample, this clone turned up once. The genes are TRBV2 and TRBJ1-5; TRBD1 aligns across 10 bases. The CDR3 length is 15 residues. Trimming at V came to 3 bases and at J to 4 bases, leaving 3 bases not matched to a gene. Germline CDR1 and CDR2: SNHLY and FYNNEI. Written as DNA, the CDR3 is TGTGCCAGCAGTGACCGGACAGGGGGGAATCAGCCCCAGCATTTT. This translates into CASSDRTGGNQPQHF.

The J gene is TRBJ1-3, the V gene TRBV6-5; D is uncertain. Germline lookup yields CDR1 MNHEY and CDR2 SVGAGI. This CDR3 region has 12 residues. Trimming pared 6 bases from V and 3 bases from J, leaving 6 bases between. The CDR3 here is CASREHGNTIYF. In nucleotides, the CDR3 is TGTGCCAGCAGAGAACATGGAAACACCATATATTTT.

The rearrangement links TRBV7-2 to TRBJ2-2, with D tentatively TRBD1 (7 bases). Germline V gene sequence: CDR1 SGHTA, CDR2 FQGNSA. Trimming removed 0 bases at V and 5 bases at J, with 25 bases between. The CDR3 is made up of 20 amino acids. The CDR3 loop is CASSLALGWGDSPGTGELFF. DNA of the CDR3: TGTGCCAGCAGCTTAGCCCTAGGGTGGGGGGACAGCCCGGGTACCGGGGAGCTGTTTTTT.

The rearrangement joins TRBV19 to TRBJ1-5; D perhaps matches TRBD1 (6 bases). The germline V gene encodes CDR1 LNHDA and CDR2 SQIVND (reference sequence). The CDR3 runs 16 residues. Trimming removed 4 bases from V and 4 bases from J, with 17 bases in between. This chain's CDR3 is CASSTRRGGQNQPQHF. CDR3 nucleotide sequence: TGTGCCAGTAGTACCCGGCGAGGGGGTCAAAATCAGCCCCAGCATTTT.

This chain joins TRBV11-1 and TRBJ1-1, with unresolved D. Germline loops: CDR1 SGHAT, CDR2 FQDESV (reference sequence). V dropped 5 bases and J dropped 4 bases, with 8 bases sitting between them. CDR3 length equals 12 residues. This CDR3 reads CASSDFGTEAFF. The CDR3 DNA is TGTGCCAGCAGCGACTTTGGCACTGAAGCTTTCTTT.

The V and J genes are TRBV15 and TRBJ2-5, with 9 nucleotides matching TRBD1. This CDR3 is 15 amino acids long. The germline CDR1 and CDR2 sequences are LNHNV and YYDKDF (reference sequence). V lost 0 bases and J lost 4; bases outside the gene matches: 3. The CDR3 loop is CATSRDATGGETQYF. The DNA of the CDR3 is TGTGCCACCAGCAGAGACGCGACAGGGGGAGAGACCCAGTACTTC.

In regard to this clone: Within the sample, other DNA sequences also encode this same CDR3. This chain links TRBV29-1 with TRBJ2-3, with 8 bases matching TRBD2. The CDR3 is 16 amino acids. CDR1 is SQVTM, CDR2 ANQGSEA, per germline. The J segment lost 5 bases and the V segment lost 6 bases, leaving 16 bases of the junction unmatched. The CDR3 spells CSVQTSEGLAGDTQYF. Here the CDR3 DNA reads TGCAGCGTCCAAACTTCCGAAGGGCTAGCGGGAGATACGCAGTATTTT.